This T cell receptor (beta chain) is from a study of blood T cell repertoires in COVID-19. Overall study context: PBMCs, B-cell-depleted T cells, or T cells were the source of the cDNA or gDNA that made up the material.

The CDR3 runs 11 residues. CDR1 SGHTA and CDR2 FQGNSA come from the germline V gene. V dropped 2 bases and J dropped 8 bases, with 5 bases sitting between them. The method was immunoSEQ multiplex PCR; TCRdb's version includes in-frame clones alone and lacks a portion of them. This table holds about 180,000 clones, about 84% found once. The rearrangement joins TRBV7-2 to TRBJ2-3; D perhaps matches TRBD1 (5 bases). This clonotype was obtained from a woman aged 40 to 50 with acute COVID-19. The sequenced sample was PBMCs or T cells enriched from blood (not recorded which). CDR3 sequence: CASSLQGTQYF. CDR3 in DNA: TGTGCCAGCAGCTTACAGGGTACGCAGTATTTT.